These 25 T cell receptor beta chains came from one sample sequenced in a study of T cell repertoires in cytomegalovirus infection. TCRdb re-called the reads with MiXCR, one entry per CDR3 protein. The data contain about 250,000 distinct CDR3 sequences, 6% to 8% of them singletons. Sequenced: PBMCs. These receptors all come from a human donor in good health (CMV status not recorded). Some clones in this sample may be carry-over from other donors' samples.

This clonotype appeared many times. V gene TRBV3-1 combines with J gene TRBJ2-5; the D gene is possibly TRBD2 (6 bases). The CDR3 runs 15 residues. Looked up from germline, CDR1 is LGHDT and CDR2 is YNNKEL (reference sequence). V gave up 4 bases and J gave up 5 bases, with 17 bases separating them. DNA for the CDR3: TGTGCCAGCAGCCCAGGAGTCGGGGAGGAGGAGACCCAGTACTTC. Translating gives CASSPGVGEEETQYF.

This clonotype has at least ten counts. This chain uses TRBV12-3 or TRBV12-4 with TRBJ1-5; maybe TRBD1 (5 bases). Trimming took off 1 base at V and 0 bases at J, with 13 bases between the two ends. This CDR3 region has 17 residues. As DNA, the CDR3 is TGTGCCAGCAGTTTAGGCCAGGGCCTAAATAGCAATCAGCCCCAGCATTTT. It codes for CASSLGQGLNSNQPQHF.

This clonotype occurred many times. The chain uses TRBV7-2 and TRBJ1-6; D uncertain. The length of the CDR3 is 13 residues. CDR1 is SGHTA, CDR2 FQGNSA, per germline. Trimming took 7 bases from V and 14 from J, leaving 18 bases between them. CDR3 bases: TGTGCCAGCACCACAACACCCAATGGTTCCCTCCACTTT. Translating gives CASTTTPNGSLHF.

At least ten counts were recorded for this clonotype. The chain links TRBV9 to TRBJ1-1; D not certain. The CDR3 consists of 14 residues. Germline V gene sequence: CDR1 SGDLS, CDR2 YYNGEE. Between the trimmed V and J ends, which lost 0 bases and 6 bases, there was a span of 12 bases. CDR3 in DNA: TGTGCCAGCAGCGTAGAAGGCCGAGGCGCTGAAGCTTTCTTT. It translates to CASSVEGRGAEAFF.

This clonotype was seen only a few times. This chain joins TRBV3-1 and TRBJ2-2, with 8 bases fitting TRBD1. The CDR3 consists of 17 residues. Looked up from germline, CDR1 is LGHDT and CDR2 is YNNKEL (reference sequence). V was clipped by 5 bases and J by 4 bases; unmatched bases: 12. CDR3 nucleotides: TGTGCCAGCAGCGTCCACAGGGGGACAAGGGGCACCGGGGAGCTGTTTTTT. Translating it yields CASSVHRGTRGTGELFF.

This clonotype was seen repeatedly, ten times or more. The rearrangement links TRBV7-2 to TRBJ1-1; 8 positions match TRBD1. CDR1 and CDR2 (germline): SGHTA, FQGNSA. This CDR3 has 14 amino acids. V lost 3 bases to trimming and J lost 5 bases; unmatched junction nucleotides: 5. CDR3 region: CASSFRTGQTEAFF. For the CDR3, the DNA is TGTGCCAGCAGCTTCCGGACAGGGCAGACTGAAGCTTTCTTT.

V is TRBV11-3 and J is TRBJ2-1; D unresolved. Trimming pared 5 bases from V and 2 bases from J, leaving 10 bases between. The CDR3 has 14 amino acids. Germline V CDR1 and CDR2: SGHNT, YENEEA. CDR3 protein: CASSQSATYNEQFF. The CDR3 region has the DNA TGTGCCAGCAGCCAGTCGGCTACCTACAATGAGCAGTTCTTC.

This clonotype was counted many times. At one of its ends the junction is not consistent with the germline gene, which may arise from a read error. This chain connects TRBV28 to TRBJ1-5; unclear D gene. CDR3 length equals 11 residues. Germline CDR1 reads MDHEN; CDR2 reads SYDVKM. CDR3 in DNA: TGTGCCAGCAGCTACAATGAGCCCCAGCATTTT. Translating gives CASSYNEPQHF.

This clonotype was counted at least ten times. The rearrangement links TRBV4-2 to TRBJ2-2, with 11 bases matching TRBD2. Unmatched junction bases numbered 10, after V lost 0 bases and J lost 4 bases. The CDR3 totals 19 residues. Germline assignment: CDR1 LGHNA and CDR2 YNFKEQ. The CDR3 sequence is CASSQDSRRTSGRTGELFF. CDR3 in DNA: TGTGCCAGCAGCCAAGATTCGCGAAGGACTAGCGGGCGCACCGGGGAGCTGTTTTTT.

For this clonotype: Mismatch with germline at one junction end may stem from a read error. CDR3 residues: CASSLPRTGYGYTF. For the CDR3, the DNA is TGTGCCAGCAGTTTACCCAGGACAGGGTATGGTTACACCTTC. V and J are TRBV7-2 and TRBJ1-2; TRBD1 agrees at 8 bases. Germline V CDR1 and CDR2: SGHTA, FQGNSA. The CDR3 is made up of 14 amino acids.

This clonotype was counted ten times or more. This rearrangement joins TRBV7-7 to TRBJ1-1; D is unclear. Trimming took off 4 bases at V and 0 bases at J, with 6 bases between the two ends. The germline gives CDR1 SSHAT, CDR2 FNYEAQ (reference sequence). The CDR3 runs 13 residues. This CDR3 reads CASSSHLNTEAFF. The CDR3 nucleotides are TGTGCCAGCAGCTCGCATTTGAACACTGAAGCTTTCTTT.

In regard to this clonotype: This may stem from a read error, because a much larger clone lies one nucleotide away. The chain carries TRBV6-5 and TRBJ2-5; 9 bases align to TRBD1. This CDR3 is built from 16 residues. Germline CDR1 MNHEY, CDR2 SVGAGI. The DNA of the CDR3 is TGTGTCAGCAGCCCACGGGACAGGGTGGTCGGGGAGACCCAGTACTTC. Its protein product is CVSSPRDRVVGETQYF.

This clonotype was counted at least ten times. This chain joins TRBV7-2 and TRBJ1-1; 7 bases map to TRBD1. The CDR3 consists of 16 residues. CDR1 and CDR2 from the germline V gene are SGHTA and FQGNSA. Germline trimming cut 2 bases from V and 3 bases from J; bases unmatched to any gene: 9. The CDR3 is CASSLWGGQLHTEAFF. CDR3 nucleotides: TGTGCCAGCAGCTTATGGGGGGGACAGCTCCACACTGAAGCTTTCTTT. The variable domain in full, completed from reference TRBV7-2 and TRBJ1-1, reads GAGVSQSPSNKVTEKGKDVELRCDPISGHTALYWYRQSLGQGLEFLIYFQGNSAPDKSGLPSDRFSAERTGGSVSTLTIQRTQQEDSAVYLCASSLWGGQLHTEAFFGQGTRLTVV.

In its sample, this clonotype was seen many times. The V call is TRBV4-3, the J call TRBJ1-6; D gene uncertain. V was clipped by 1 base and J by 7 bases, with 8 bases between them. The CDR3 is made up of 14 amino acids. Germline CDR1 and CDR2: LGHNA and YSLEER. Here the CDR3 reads CASSQVIGNSPLHF. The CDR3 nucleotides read TGCGCCAGCAGCCAAGTTATAGGAAATTCACCCCTCCACTTT.

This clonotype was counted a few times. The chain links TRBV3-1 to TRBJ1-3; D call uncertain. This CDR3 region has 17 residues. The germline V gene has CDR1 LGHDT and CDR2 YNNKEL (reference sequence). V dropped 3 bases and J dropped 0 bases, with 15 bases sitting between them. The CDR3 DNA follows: TGTGCCAGCAGCCACGTTCCCGGACCTGTCTCTGGAAACACCATATATTTT. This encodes CASSHVPGPVSGNTIYF.

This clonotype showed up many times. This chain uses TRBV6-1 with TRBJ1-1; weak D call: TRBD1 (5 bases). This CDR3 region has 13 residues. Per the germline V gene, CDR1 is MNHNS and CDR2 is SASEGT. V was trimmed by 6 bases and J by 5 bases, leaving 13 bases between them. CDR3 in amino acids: CASRDSYGTEAFF. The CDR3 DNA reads TGTGCCAGCAGAGACAGTTACGGGACTGAAGCTTTCTTT.

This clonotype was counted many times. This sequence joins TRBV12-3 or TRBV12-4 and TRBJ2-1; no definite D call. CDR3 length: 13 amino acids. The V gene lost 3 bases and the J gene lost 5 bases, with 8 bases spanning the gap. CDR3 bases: TGTGCCAGCAGTTTGATGCCTAACAATGAGCAGTTCTTC. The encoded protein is CASSLMPNNEQFF.

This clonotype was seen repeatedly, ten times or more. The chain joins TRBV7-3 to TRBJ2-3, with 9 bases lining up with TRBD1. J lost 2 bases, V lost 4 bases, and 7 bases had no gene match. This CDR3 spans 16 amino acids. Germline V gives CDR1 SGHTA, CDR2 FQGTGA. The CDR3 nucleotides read TGTGCCAGCAGCTCCCCGGGACAGGGAATCACAGATACGCAGTATTTT. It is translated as CASSSPGQGITDTQYF.

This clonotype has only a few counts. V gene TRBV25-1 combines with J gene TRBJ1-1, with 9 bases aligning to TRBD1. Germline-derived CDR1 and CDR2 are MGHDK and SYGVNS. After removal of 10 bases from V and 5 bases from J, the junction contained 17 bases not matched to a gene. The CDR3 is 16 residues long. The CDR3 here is CATQYSTDRGGTEAFF. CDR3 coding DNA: TGTGCCACCCAATACAGCACGGACAGGGGTGGAACTGAAGCTTTCTTT.

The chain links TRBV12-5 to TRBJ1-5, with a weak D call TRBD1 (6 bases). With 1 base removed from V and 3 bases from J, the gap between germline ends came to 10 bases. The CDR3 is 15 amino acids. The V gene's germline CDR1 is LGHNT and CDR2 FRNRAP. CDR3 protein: CASGLGQGYNQPQHF. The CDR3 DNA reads TGTGCTAGTGGTTTGGGCCAGGGGTACAATCAGCCCCAGCATTTT.

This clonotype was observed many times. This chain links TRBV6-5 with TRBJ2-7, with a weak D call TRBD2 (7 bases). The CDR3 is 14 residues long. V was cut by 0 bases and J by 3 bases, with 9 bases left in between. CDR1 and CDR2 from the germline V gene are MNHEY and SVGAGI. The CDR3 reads CASSYSRGGYEQYF. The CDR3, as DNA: TGTGCCAGCAGTTACTCGAGGGGGGGCTACGAGCAGTACTTC.

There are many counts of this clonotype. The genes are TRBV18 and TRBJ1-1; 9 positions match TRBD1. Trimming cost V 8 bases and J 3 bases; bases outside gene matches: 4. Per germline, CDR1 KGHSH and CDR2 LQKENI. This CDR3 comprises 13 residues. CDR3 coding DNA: TGTGCCAGCCGGGACAGGGTCGACACTGAAGCTTTCTTT. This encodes CASRDRVDTEAFF.

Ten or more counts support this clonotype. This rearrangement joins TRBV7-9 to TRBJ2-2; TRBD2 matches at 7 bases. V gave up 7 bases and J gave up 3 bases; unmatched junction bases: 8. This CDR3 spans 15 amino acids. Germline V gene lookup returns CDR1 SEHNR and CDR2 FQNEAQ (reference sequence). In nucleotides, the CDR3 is TGTGCCAGCACCCCTGGGGACTACTACACCGGGGAGCTGTTTTTT. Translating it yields CASTPGDYYTGELFF.

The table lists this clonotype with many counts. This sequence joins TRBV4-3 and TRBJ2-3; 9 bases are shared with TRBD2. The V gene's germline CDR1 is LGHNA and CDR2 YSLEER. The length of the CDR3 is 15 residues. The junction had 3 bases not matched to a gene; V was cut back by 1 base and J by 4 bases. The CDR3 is CASSQVSGGSDTQYF. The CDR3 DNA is TGCGCCAGCAGCCAAGTTAGCGGGGGTTCAGATACGCAGTATTTT.

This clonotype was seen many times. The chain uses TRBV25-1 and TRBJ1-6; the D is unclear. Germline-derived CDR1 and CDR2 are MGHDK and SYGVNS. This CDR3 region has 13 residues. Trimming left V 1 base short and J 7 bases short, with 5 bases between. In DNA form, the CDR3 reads TGTGCCAGCAGTGAATGGGAGAATTCACCCCTCCACTTT. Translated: CASSEWENSPLHF.